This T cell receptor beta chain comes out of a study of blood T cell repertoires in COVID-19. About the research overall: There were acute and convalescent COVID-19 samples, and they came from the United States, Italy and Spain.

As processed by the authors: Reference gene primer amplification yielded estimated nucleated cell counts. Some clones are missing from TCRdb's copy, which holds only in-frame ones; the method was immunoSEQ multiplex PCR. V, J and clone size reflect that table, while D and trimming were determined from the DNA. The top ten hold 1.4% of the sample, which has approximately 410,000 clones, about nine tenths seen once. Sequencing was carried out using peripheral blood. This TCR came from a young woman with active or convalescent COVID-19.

The CDR3 DNA sequence: TGTGCCAGCAGTTTCCTCATAGCGGGAAGGGCAGATACGCAGTATTTT. It is translated as CASSFLIAGRADTQYF. J is TRBJ2-3 and V is TRBV27; TRBD2 matches 8 bases. CDR1 and CDR2 from the germline V gene are MNHEY and SMNVEV (reference sequence). V lost 3 bases and J lost 4; bases outside the gene matches: 9. This CDR3 has 16 amino acids.